This T cell receptor (beta chain) was retrieved from a study of blood T cell repertoires in COVID-19. On the study more broadly: The study drew acute and convalescent COVID-19 samples from the United States, Italy and Spain.

This clone has only one observation. The ends were cut back, 5 bases at V and 6 bases at J, with 17 bases in the middle. The CDR3 is made up of 16 amino acids. Germline CDR1 reads LNHDA; CDR2 reads SQIVND (reference sequence). Only in-frame clones appear in the TCRdb table, and some are missing; sequencing was by immunoSEQ multiplex PCR. This table has over 150,000 clones, more than 70% appearing once. The TCR was taken from a woman between 70 and 85 years old who had recovered from COVID-19. Input material: peripheral blood. The chain joins TRBV19 to TRBJ1-6, with TRBD1 as a possible D gene (5 bases). CDR3 DNA: TGTGCCAGTAGTGCGGGTTCGGGACTTGGTAATTCACCCCTCCACTTT. Encoded protein: CASSAGSGLGNSPLHF.